These 21 T cell receptor beta chains came from one sample sequenced in a study of blood T cell repertoires in COVID-19. Method: immunoSEQ multiplex PCR; TCRdb's copy keeps in-frame clones and lacks some. The table has 75,000 to 100,000 clones, roughly 87% seen once. The sequenced sample was peripheral blood. These receptors all stem from a man in his sixties or seventies with acute or convalescent COVID-19.

This sequence joins TRBV5-6 and TRBJ2-7; TRBD2 aligns across 9 bases. CDR3 size: 15 residues. The germline gives CDR1 SGHDT, CDR2 YYEEEE. J was trimmed by 5 bases and V by 4 bases; bases with no gene match: 10. The CDR3: CASSQGLADINEQYF. In nucleotides, the CDR3 is TGTGCCAGCAGCCAGGGACTAGCAGATATAAACGAGCAGTACTTC. Full variable domain (remainder filled in from reference TRBV5-6 and TRBJ2-7): DAGVTQSPTHLIKTRGQQVTLRCSPKSGHDTVSWYQQALGQGPQFIFQYYEEEERQRGNFPDRFSGHQFPNYSSELNVNALLLGDSALYLCASSQGLADINEQYFGPGTRLTVT.

The chain uses TRBV5-1 and TRBJ1-2; 9 nucleotides align to TRBD1. CDR1 is SGHRS, CDR2 YFSETQ, per germline. Trimming at V came to 0 bases and at J to 8 bases, leaving 8 bases not matched to a gene. CDR3 length: 15 residues. CDR3 sequence: CASSLAATGGEGYTF. The DNA for the CDR3 is TGCGCCAGCAGCTTGGCCGCGACAGGGGGTGAGGGCTACACCTTC.

The chain combines TRBV20-1 with TRBJ1-2; D is perhaps TRBD1 (5 bases). The CDR3 spans 11 residues. CDR1 is DFQATT, CDR2 SNEGSKA, per germline (reference sequence). V gave up 1 base and J gave up 10 bases, with 10 bases separating them. The CDR3 sequence is CSARGREFYTF. DNA of the CDR3: TGCAGTGCTAGAGGCAGGGAATTCTACACCTTC.

V and J are TRBV18 and TRBJ2-7; a weak D match, TRBD2 (5 bases). This CDR3 has 15 residues. V lost 1 base to trimming and J lost 7 bases, with 17 bases between them. The germline gives CDR1 KGHSH, CDR2 LQKENI. This chain's CDR3 is CASSPQTRAEGEQYF. DNA of the CDR3: TGTGCCAGCTCACCACAAACCCGGGCCGAGGGAGAGCAGTACTTC.

About this clone: Germline is not matched at one junction end, which may reflect a read error. The chain carries TRBV9 and TRBJ2-5; 9 bases align to TRBD2. The CDR3 totals 13 residues. Germline V gene data show CDR1 as SGDLS and CDR2 as YYNGEE. CDR3 protein: CASSVDIAGEVDF. The CDR3 nucleotides are TGTGCCAGCAGCGTAGATATAGCGGGAGAGGTCGACTTC. Full variable domain (missing parts from reference TRBV9 and TRBJ2-5): DSGVTQTPKHLITATGQRVTLRCSPRSGDLSVYWYQQSLDQGLQFLIQYYNGEERAKGNILERFSAQQFPDLHSELNLSSLELGDSALYFCASSVDIAGEVDFGPGTRLLVL.

V gene TRBV4-3 combines with J gene TRBJ2-7; 10 bases match TRBD2. This CDR3 region has 14 residues. The germline CDR1 and CDR2 sequences are LGHNA and YSLEER. V shed 2 bases, J shed 7 bases, and the junction held 5 bases outside the gene matches. CDR3 sequence: CASSQQLAGLEQYF. The CDR3 DNA is TGCGCCAGCAGCCAACAACTAGCGGGACTTGAGCAGTACTTC.

This clone was seen only a few times. The chain employs TRBV6-2 or TRBV6-3 and TRBJ1-5; D possibly corresponds to TRBD1 (5 bases). The CDR3 length is 16 residues. Germline CDR1 is MNHEY and CDR2 is SVGEGT. Trimming stripped 0 bases from V and 6 bases from J, with 15 bases between. CDR3 bases: TGTGCCAGCAGTTACTCGAGTGCAGGGTTTCCTCAGCCCCAGCATTTT. Its protein is CASSYSSAGFPQPQHF.

This clone was found a few times. The chain recombines TRBV5-1 with TRBJ2-7, with TRBD1 identical over 10 bases. Germline-derived CDR1 and CDR2 are SGHRS and YFSETQ. This CDR3 is 14 amino acids long. The ends lost 4 bases at V and 4 bases at J; junction bases unmatched: 5. In DNA, the CDR3 is TGCGCCAGCAGCAGGGGACAGGGGATTTACGAGCAGTACTTC. This encodes CASSRGQGIYEQYF.

This rearrangement joins TRBV19 to TRBJ1-5, with 8 positions matching TRBD1. The length of the CDR3 is 15 residues. V gave up 2 bases and J gave up 6 bases; unmatched junction bases: 6. Germline V gives CDR1 LNHDA, CDR2 SQIVND (reference sequence). CDR3 in DNA: TGTGCCAGTAGTATAACGGGACAGGTGGGTCAGCCCCAGCATTTT. This codes for CASSITGQVGQPQHF. The full variable domain, in which reference TRBV19 and TRBJ1-5 provide the parts outside the CDR3, is DGGITQSPKYLFRKEGQNVTLSCEQNLNHDAMYWYRQDPGQGLRLIYYSQIVNDFQKGDIAEGYSVSREKKESFPLTVTSAQKNPTAFYLCASSITGQVGQPQHFGDGTRLSIL.

Turning to this clone: Distinct nucleotide sequences in the sample also encode this CDR3. The chain employs TRBV5-1 and TRBJ2-6; D might be TRBD1 (6 bases). The CDR3 is made up of 15 amino acids. The V and J ends lost 4 bases and 2 bases respectively, with 10 bases between them. Germline CDR1 SGHRS, CDR2 YFSETQ. DNA for the CDR3: TGCGCCAGCAGCCCAACAGGGACTGGGGCCAACGTCCTGACTTTC. Amino acid sequence: CASSPTGTGANVLTF.

The chain uses TRBV6-5 and TRBJ2-5; D might be TRBD2 (5 bases). This CDR3 region has 14 residues. Trimming took off 0 bases at V and 5 bases at J, with 10 bases between the two ends. Germline V lookup: CDR1 MNHEY, CDR2 SVGAGI. CDR3 in DNA: TGTGCCAGCAGTTACTCGGCCGGCGGGGAGACCCAGTACTTC. This gives the protein CASSYSAGGETQYF.

The chain combines TRBV10-1 with TRBJ1-1; D perhaps matches TRBD1 (5 bases). Deletions cut 5 bases from V and 0 bases from J, with 7 bases between. Germline V gene sequence: CDR1 WNHNN, CDR2 SYGVQD (reference sequence). This CDR3 comprises 13 residues. CDR3 bases: TGCGCCAGCAGTCGACAGATGAACACTGAAGCTTTCTTT. Translating it yields CASSRQMNTEAFF.

Comments on this clone: The same CDR3 arises from other DNA sequences in this sample as well. This chain joins TRBV11-2 and TRBJ1-5, with a possible D match to TRBD1 (6 bases). The CDR3 length is 13 residues. The V gene's germline CDR1 is SGHAT and CDR2 FQNNGV. Deletions cut 3 bases from V and 4 bases from J, with 7 bases between. The CDR3, as DNA: TGTGCCAGCAGCTTGGACAGAAATCAGCCCCAGCATTTT. It specifies CASSLDRNQPQHF. The entire variable domain, with the rest obtained from reference TRBV11-2 and TRBJ1-5, is as follows: EAGVAQSPRYKIIEKRQSVAFWCNPISGHATLYWYQQILGQGPKLLIQFQNNGVVDDSQLPKDRFSAERLKGVDSTLKIQPAKLEDSAVYLCASSLDRNQPQHFGDGTRLSIL.

This sequence joins TRBV19 and TRBJ1-1; TRBD1 aligns across 8 bases. Germline CDR1 is LNHDA and CDR2 is SQIVND (reference sequence). This CDR3 has 18 residues. Trimming took 5 bases from V and 3 from J; bases not matched to a gene: 17. CDR3 sequence: CASSVIKQGVRRDTEAFF. The CDR3 DNA follows: TGTGCCAGTAGTGTGATTAAACAGGGGGTTAGACGGGACACTGAAGCTTTCTTT.

The chain recombines TRBV3-1 (or the pseudogene TRBV3-2) with TRBJ2-1, with 7 bases that match TRBD2. CDR1 and CDR2 (germline): LGHDT, YNNKEL (reference sequence). V was clipped by 0 bases and J by 6 bases; unmatched bases: 8. CDR3 length: 16 amino acids. CDR3 DNA: TGTGCCAGCAGCCAAGATCAGAGCGGGGACCTCAATGAGCAGTTCTTC. It translates to CASSQDQSGDLNEQFF.

The V gene is TRBV6-5, the J gene TRBJ2-1; 9 bases match TRBD1. CDR3 length: 12 amino acids. The ends lost 6 bases at V and 8 bases at J; junction bases unmatched: 2. Germline V gene sequence: CDR1 MNHEY, CDR2 SVGAGI. The CDR3, as DNA: TGTGCCAGCAGAGACAGGGGGGATGAGCAGTTCTTC. Its protein product is CASRDRGDEQFF.

The V gene is TRBV7-9, the J gene TRBJ1-1, with 7 bases that match TRBD1. CDR1 is SEHNR and CDR2 is FQNEAQ in the germline V gene (reference sequence). The ends lost 1 base at V and 8 bases at J; junction bases unmatched: 4. The CDR3 totals 13 residues. CDR3 residues: CASSLGGQPEAFF. For the CDR3, the DNA is TGTGCCAGCAGCTTAGGGGGACAGCCCGAAGCTTTCTTT.

The rearrangement uses TRBV25-1 and TRBJ1-4; D might be TRBD1 (6 bases). V lost 4 bases, J lost 6 bases, and 12 bases lay in between. The CDR3 is 14 amino acids. Germline CDR1 is MGHDK and CDR2 is SYGVNS. The CDR3 spells CASSGVRGDEKLFF. The CDR3, as DNA: TGTGCCAGCAGTGGGGTCAGGGGAGATGAAAAACTGTTTTTT.

The chain links TRBV29-1 to TRBJ1-1; D remains ambiguous. Trimming cost V 6 bases and J 7 bases, with 12 bases left between them. Germline V gene lookup returns CDR1 SQVTM and CDR2 ANQGSEA. This CDR3 is built from 11 residues. Here the CDR3 reads CSVRPEGEAFF. The CDR3 DNA follows: TGCAGCGTAAGGCCCGAGGGTGAAGCTTTCTTT.

Only a few counts were recorded for this clone. The chain has TRBV10-3 and TRBJ2-2, with TRBD1 matching over 7 bases. CDR1 is ENHRY, CDR2 SYGVKD, per germline. The CDR3 extends over 15 amino acids. Trimming cost V 6 bases and J 0 bases; bases outside gene matches: 4. CDR3 DNA sequence: TGTGCCATCAGGGGGGACAGACCGAACACCGGGGAGCTGTTTTTT. It translates to CAIRGDRPNTGELFF.

This clone was picked up one time. This sequence joins TRBV6-5 and TRBJ2-2; 11 bases match TRBD2. Looked up from germline, CDR1 is MNHEY and CDR2 is SVGAGI. Germline trimming cut 6 bases from V and 3 bases from J; bases unmatched to any gene: 3. This CDR3 is 15 amino acids long. CDR3 sequence reads: CASSILAGDTGELFF. The CDR3 DNA reads TGTGCCAGCAGCATACTAGCGGGAGACACCGGGGAGCTGTTTTTT.